This T cell receptor (beta chain) was sequenced for a study of T cells in Graves' hyperthyroidism and ophthalmopathy. Study-wide findings and caveats: Among clonotypes expanded in thyroid above 0.001, most were also found in blood.

The CDR3 consists of 13 residues. The V and J ends lost 6 bases and 3 bases respectively, with 15 bases between them. Germline CDR1 reads DFQATT; CDR2 reads SNEGSKA (reference sequence). Participants, patients aged 18 to 65, had newly diagnosed hyperthyroidism with a duration under 2 months. From RNA transcripts, TCR beta CDR3 regions were amplified. The primer set for the first-round RT-PCR of the TCR CDR3 was HTBI. MiXCR was run by TCRdb on the multiplex PCR reads, yielding one entry per CDR3 protein. Among 300,000 to 350,000 distinct CDR3 sequences listed, approximately 15% were seen once. For this clonotype: Antigen unknown.

The specimen was blood. The sequence came from a woman aged 25 to 39 with Graves' hyperthyroidism. This rearrangement joins TRBV20-1 to TRBJ2-7; D gene unclear. CDR3 region: CSAKPGLNYEQYF. For the CDR3, the DNA is TGCAGTGCCAAGCCCGGGCTTAACTACGAGCAGTACTTC.